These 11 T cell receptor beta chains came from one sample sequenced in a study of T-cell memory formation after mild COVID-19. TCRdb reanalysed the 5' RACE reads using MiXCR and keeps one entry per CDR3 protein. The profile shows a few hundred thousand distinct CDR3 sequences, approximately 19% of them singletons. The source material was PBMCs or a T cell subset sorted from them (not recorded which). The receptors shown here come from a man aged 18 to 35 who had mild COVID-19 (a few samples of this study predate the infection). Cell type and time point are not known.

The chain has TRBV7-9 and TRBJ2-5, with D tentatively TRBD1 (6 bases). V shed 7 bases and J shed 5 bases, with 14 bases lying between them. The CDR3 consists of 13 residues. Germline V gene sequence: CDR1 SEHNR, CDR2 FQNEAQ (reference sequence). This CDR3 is CASTQGFRETQYF. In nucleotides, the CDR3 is TGTGCCAGCACCCAGGGGTTCCGGGAGACCCAGTACTTC. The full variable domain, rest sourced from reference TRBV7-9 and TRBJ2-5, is DTGVSQNPRHKITKRGQNVTFRCDPISEHNRLYWYRQTLGQGPEFLTYFQNEAQLEKSRLLSDRFSAERPKGSFSTLEIQRTEQGDSAMYLCASTQGFRETQYFGPGTRLLVL.

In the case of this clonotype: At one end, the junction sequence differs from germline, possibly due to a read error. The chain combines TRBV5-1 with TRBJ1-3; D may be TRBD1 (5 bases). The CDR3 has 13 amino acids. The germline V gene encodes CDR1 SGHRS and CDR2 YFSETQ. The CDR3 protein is CASRLDTGNTIYF. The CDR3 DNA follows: TGCGCCAGCAGATTGGACACTGGAAACACCATATATTTT.

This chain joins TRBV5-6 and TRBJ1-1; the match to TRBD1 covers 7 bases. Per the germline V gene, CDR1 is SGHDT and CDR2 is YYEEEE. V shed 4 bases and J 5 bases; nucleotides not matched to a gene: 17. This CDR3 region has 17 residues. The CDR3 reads CASSHGPQGILVTEAFF. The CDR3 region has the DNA TGTGCCAGCAGCCATGGGCCACAGGGGATTCTGGTGACTGAAGCTTTCTTT.

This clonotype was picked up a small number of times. The CDR3 sequence: CSARSLEKQFF. DNA of the CDR3: TGCAGTGCTAGATCGCTGGAGAAGCAGTTCTTC. The chain is built from TRBV20-1 and TRBJ2-1, with D unclear. CDR1 is DFQATT and CDR2 is SNEGSKA in the germline V gene (reference sequence). The CDR3 totals 11 residues. V lost 2 bases and J 11 bases, leaving 10 bases between the germline ends.

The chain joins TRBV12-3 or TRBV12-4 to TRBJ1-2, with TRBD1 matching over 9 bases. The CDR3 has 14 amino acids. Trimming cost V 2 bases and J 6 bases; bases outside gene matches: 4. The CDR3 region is CASSLTDRGNGYTF. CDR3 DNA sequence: TGTGCCAGCAGTTTAACGGACAGGGGAAATGGCTACACCTTC.

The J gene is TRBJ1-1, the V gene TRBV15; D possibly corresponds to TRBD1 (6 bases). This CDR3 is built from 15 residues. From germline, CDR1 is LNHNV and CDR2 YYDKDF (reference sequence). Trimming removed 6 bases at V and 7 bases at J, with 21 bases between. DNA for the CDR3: TGTGCCACCAGGAAAAGATCAGGGGAACAGGTTGAAGCTTTCTTT. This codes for CATRKRSGEQVEAFF.

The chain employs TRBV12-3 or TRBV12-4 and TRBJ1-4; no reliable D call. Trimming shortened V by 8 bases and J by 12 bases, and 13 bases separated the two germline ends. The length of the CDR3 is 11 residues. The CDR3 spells CASGPGKELFF. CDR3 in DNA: TGTGCCAGCGGCCCGGGGAAAGAACTGTTTTTT.

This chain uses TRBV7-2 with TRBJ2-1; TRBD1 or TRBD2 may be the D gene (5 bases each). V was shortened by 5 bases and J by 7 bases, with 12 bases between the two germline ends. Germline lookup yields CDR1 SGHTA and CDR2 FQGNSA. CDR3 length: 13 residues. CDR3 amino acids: CASSLGTENEQFF. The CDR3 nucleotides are TGTGCCAGCAGCCTGGGGACCGAAAATGAGCAGTTCTTC.

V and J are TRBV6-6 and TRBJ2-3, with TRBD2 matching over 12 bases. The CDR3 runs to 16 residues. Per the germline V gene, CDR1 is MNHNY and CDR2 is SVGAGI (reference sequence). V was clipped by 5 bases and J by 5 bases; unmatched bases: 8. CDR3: CASSTRLAGEGDTQYF. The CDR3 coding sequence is TGTGCCAGCAGTACCCGACTAGCGGGGGAGGGAGATACGCAGTATTTT.

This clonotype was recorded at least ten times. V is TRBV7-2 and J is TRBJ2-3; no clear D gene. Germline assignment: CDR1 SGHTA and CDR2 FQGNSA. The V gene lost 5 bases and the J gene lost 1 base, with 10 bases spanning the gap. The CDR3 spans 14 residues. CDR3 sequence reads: CASSSRPGTDTQYF. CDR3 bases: TGTGCCAGCAGCAGCAGACCCGGCACAGATACGCAGTATTTT.

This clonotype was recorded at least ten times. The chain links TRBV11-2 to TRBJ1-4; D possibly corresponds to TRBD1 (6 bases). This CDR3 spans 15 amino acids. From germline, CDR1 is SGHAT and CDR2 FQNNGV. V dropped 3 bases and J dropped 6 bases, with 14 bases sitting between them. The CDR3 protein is CASSFNNRVDEKLFF. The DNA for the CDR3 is TGTGCCAGCAGCTTTAATAACAGGGTGGATGAAAAACTGTTTTTT. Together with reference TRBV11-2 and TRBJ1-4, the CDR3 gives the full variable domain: EAGVAQSPRYKIIEKRQSVAFWCNPISGHATLYWYQQILGQGPKLLIQFQNNGVVDDSQLPKDRFSAERLKGVDSTLKIQPAKLEDSAVYLCASSFNNRVDEKLFFGSGTQLSVL.